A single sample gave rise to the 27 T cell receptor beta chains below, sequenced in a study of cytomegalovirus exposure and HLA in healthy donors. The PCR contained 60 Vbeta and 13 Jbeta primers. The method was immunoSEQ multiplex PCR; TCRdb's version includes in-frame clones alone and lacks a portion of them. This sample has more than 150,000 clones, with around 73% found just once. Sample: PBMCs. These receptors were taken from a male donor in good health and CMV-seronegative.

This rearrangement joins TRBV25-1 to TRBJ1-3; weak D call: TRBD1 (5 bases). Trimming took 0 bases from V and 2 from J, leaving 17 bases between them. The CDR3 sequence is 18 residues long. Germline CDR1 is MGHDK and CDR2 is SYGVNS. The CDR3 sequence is CASSEYPSGGEAGNTIYF. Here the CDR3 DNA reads TGTGCCAGCAGTGAATACCCCTCGGGGGGAGAGGCTGGAAACACCATATATTTT.

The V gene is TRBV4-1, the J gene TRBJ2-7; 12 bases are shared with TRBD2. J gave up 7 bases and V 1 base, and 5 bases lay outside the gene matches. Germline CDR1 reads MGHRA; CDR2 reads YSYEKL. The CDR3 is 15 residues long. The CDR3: CASSQGLAGVGEQYF. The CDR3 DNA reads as TGCGCCAGCAGCCAAGGACTAGCGGGAGTTGGAGAGCAGTACTTC.

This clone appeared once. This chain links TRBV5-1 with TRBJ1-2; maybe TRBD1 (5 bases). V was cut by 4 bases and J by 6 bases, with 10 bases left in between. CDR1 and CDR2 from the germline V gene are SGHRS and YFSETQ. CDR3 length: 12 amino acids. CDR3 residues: CASSGGEDGYTF. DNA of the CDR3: TGCGCCAGCAGCGGGGGGGAGGATGGCTACACCTTC.

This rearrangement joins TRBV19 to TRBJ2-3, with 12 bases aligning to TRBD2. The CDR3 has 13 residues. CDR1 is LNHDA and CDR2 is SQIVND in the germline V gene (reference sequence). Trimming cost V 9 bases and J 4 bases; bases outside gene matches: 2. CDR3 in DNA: TGTGCCAGCGGACTAGCGGGACCAGATACGCAGTATTTT. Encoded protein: CASGLAGPDTQYF.

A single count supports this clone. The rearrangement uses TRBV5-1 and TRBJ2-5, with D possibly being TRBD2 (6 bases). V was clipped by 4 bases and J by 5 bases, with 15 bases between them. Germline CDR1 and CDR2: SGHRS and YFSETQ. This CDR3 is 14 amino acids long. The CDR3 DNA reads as TGCGCCAGCAGCATTTCGGGGGTCGGGGAGACCCAGTACTTC. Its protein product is CASSISGVGETQYF.

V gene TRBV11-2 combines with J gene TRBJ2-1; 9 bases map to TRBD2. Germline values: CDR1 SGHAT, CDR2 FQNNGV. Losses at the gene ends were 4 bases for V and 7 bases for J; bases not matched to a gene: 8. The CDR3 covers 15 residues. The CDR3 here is CASSSSSGVFNEQFF. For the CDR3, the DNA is TGTGCCAGCAGCTCTTCTAGCGGGGTCTTTAATGAGCAGTTCTTC. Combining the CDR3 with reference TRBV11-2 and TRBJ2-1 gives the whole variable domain EAGVAQSPRYKIIEKRQSVAFWCNPISGHATLYWYQQILGQGPKLLIQFQNNGVVDDSQLPKDRFSAERLKGVDSTLKIQPAKLEDSAVYLCASSSSSGVFNEQFFGPGTRLTVL.

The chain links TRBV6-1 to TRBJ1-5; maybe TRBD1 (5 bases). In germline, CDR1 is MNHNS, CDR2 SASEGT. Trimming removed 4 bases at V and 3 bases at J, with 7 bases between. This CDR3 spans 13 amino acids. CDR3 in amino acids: CASSGTHNQPQHF. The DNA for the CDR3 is TGTGCCAGCAGTGGGACACACAATCAGCCCCAGCATTTT.

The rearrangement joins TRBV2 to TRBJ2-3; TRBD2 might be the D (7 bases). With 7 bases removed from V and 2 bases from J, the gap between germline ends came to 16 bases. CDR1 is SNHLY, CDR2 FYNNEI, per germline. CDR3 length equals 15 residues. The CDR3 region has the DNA TGTGCCAGCACCCTAGGGGGGGGGCCCACAGATACGCAGTATTTT. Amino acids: CASTLGGGPTDTQYF.

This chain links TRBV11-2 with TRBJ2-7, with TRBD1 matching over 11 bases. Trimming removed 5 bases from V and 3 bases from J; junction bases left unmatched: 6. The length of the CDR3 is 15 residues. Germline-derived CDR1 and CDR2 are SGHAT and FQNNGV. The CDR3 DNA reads TGTGCCAGCAGCCCCAGGGGACAGGGGGTCTACGAGCAGTACTTC. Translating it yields CASSPRGQGVYEQYF.

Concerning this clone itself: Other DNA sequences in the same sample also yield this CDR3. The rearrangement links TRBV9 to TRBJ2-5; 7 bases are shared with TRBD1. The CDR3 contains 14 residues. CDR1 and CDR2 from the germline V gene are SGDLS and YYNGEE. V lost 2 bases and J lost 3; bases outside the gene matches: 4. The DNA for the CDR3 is TGTGCCAGCAGCGTCGACAGGGTGGAAGAGACCCAGTACTTC. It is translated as CASSVDRVEETQYF.

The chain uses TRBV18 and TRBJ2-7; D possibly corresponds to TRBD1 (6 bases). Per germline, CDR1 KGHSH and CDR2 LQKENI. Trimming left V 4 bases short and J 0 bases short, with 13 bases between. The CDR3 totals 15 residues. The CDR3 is CASSRDRISSYEQYF. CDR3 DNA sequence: TGTGCCAGCTCACGCGACAGGATCAGCTCCTACGAGCAGTACTTC.

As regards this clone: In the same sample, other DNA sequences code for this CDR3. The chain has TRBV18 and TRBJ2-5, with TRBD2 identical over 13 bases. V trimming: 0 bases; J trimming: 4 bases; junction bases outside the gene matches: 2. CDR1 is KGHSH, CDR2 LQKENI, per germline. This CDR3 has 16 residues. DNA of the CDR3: TGTGCCAGCTCACCACCACTAGCGGGAGGGAGAGAGACCCAGTACTTC. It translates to CASSPPLAGGRETQYF.

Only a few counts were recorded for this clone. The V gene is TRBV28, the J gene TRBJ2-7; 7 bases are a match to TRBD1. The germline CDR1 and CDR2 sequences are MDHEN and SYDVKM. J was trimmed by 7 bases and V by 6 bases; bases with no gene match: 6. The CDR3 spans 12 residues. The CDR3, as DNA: TGTGCCAGCAGGCAGGGGGTTTGGGAGCAGTACTTC. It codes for CASRQGVWEQYF. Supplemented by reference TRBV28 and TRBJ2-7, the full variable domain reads DVKVTQSSRYLVKRTGEKVFLECVQDMDHENMFWYRQDPGLGLRLIYFSYDVKMKEKGDIPEGYSVSREKKERFSLILESASTNQTSMYLCASRQGVWEQYFGPGTRLTVT.

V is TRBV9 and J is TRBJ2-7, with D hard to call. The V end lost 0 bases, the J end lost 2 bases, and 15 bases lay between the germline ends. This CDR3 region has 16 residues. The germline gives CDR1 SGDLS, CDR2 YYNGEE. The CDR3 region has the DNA TGTGCCAGCAGCGTAGGGATGAAGGCGGCTCCCTACGAGCAGTACTTC. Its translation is CASSVGMKAAPYEQYF.

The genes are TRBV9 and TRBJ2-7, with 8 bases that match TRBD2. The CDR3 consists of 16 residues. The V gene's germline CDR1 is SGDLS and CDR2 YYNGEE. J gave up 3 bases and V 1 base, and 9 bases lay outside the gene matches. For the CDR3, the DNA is TGTGCCAGCAGCGTAAGCGGGGGATACAATATCTACGAGCAGTACTTC. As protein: CASSVSGGYNIYEQYF. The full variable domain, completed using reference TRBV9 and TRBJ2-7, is DSGVTQTPKHLITATGQRVTLRCSPRSGDLSVYWYQQSLDQGLQFLIQYYNGEERAKGNILERFSAQQFPDLHSELNLSSLELGDSALYFCASSVSGGYNIYEQYFGPGTRLTVT.

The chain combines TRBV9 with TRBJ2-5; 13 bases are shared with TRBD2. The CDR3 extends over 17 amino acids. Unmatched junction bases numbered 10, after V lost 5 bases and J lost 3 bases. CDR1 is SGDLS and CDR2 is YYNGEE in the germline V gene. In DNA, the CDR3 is TGTGCCAGCAGTTCCGCAGGGGGGACTAGCGGGAAAGAGACCCAGTACTTC. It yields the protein CASSSAGGTSGKETQYF. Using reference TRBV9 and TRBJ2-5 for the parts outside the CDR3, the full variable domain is DSGVTQTPKHLITATGQRVTLRCSPRSGDLSVYWYQQSLDQGLQFLIQYYNGEERAKGNILERFSAQQFPDLHSELNLSSLELGDSALYFCASSSAGGTSGKETQYFGPGTRLLVL.

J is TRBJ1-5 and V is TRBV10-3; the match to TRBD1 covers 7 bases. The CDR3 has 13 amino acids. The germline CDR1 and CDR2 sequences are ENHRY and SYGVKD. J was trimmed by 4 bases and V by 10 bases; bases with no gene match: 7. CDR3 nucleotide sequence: TGTGCCACAGTGGGGACAGCGAATCAGCCCCAGCATTTT. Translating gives CATVGTANQPQHF.

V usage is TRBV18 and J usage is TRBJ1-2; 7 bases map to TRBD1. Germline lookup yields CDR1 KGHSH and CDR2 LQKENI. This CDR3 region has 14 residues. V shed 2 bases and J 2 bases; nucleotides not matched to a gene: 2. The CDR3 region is CASSPDRANYGYTF. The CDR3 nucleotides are TGTGCCAGCTCACCAGACAGGGCGAACTATGGCTACACCTTC.

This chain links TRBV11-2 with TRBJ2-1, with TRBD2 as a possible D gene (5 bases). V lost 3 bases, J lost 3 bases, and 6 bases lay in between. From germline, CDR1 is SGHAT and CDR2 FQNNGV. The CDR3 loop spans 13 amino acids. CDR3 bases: TGTGCCAGCAGCTTTACTAGCTACAATGAGCAGTTCTTC. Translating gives CASSFTSYNEQFF.

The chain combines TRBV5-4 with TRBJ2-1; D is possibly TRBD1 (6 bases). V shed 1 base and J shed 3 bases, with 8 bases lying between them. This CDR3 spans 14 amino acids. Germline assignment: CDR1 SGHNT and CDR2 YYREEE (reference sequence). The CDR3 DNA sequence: TGTGCCAGCAGCTTGACAGGGTTCTACAATGAGCAGTTCTTC. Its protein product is CASSLTGFYNEQFF.

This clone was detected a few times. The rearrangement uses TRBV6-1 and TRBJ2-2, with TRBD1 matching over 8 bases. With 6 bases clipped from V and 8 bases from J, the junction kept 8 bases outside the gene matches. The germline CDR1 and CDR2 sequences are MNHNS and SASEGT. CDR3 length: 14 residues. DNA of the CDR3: TGTGCCAGCAGGGACACAGGGGGAAAGGGGGAGCTGTTTTTT. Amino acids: CASRDTGGKGELFF.

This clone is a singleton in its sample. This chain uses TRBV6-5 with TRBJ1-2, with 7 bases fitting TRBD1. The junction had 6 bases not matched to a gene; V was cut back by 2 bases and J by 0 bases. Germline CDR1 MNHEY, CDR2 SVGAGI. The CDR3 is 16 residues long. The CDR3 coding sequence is TGTGCCAGCAGTTACGGGACAGTCAGAGCTAACTATGGCTACACCTTC. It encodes CASSYGTVRANYGYTF.

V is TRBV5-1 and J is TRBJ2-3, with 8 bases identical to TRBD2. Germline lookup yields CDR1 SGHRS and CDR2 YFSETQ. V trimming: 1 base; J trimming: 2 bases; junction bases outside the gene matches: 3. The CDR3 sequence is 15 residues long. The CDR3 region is CASSLSGGPTDTQYF. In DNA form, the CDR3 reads TGCGCCAGCAGCTTGAGCGGGGGACCCACAGATACGCAGTATTTT.

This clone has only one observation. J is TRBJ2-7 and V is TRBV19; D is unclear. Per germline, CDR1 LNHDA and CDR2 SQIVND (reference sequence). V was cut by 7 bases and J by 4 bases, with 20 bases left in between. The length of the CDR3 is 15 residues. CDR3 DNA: TGTGCCAGTAAGGTTGGAGCCCCAGATTCTTACGAGCAGTACTTC. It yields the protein CASKVGAPDSYEQYF.

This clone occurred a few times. The CDR3 sequence is CSVDPGTNEQFF. The CDR3 bases are TGCAGCGTTGACCCGGGAACGAATGAGCAGTTCTTC. This sequence joins TRBV29-1 and TRBJ2-1; the D gene is possibly TRBD2 (5 bases). This CDR3 has 12 residues. The V gene lost 3 bases and the J gene lost 7 bases, with 10 bases spanning the gap. Germline V gives CDR1 SQVTM, CDR2 ANQGSEA.

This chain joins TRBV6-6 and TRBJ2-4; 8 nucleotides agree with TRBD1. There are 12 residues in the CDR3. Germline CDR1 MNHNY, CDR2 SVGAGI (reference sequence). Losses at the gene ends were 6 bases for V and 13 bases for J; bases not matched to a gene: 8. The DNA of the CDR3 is TGTGCCAGCAGCCCGGGGGACAGGCAACAGTACTTC. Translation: CASSPGDRQQYF.

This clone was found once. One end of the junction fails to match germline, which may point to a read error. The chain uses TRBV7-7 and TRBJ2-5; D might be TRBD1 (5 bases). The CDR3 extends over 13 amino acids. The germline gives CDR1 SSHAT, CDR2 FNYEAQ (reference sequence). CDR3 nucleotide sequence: TGTGCTAGCAGCATTCTAAGGGGAGAGACCCAGTACTTC. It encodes CASSILRGETQYF.